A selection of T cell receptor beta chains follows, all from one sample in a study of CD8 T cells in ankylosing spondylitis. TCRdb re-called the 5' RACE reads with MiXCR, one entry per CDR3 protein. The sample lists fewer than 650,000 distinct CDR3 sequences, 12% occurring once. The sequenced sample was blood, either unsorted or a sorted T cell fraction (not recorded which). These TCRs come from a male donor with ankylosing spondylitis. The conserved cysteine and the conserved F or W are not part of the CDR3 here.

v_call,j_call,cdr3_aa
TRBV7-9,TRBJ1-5,ASSLGGGTGDQPQH
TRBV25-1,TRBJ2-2,ASKPARGELF
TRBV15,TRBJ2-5,ATSGLTGIEETQY
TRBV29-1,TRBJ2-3,SLRLGADTQY
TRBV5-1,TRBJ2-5,ASGQGIGETQY
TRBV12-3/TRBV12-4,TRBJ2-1,ASSLRTGGPYNEQF
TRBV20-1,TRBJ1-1,SARDYLSGDGTEAF
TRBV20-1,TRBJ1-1,SAEWAGMNTEAF
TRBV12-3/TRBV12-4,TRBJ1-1,ASSLGWSGNTEAF
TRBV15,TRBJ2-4,ATSGGGDENIQY
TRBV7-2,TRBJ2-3,ASSLAGRPGTDTQY
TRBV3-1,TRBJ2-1,ASSRLAGVGYNEQF
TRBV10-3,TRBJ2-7,AISGIQGRTTKQY
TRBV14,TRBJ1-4,ASSHHIPDEKLF
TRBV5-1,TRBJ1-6,ASSMGQGNNSPLH
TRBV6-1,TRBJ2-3,ASVSGTYTDTQY
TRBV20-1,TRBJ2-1,SARPGTRYNEQF